This TCR beta chain was sequenced for a study of cytomegalovirus exposure and HLA in healthy donors. Germline values: CDR1 SGHTA, CDR2 FQGTGA. Trimming removed 4 bases from V and 2 bases from J, with 7 bases in between. The CDR3 contains 13 residues. The donors were part of the validation cohort of roughly 110 subjects. That cohort was separate from the first cohort, which comprised under 750 subjects. The protocol was immunoSEQ multiplex PCR, while the TCRdb copy is restricted to in-frame clones and leaves out a portion. The sample shows 60,000 to 70,000 clones, about 89% of them seen only once. The V gene is TRBV7-3, the J gene TRBJ2-3, with D perhaps TRBD2 (5 bases). The source is a woman aged 18-29 years in good health and CMV-seronegative. Material: PBMCs. CDR3 DNA sequence: TGTGCCAGCAGCTCGACTACCACAGATACGCAGTATTTT. Translated, it gives CASSSTTTDTQYF.